This T cell receptor (beta chain) was documented in a study of brain metastases from non-small cell lung cancer. Data came from immunoSEQ multiplex PCR; TCRdb stores just in-frame clones and leaves some out. The sample shows over 1,000 clones, around 84% of them seen only once. This CDR3 contains 13 residues. Per germline, CDR1 MNHEY and CDR2 SVGEGT. Trimming took off 6 bases at V and 2 bases at J, with 5 bases between the two ends. This TCR derives from a donor older than 35 with non-small cell lung cancer. The chain has TRBV6-2 or TRBV6-3 and TRBJ2-6; D is undetermined. The sample comprised tumor-adjacent normal tissue. Written as DNA, the CDR3 is TGTGCCAGCAGCCTCCCTGGGGCCAACGTCCTGACTTTC. Amino acid sequence: CASSLPGANVLTF.